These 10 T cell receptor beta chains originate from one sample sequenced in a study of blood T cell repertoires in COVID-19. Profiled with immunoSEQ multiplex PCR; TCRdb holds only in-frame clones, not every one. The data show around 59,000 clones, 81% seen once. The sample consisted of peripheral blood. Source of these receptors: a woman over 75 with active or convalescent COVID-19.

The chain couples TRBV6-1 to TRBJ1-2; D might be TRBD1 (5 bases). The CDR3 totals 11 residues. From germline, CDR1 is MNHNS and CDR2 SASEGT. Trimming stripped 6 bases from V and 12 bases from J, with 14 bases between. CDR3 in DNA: TGTGCCAGCAGCCAGGGTGGGACTCACACCTTC. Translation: CASSQGGTHTF.

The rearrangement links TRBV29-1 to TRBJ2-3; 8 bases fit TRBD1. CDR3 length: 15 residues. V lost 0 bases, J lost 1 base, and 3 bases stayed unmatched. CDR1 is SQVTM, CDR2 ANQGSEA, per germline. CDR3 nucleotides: TGCAGCGTTGAAGATAAGGGACAGGGCACAGATACGCAGTATTTT. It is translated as CSVEDKGQGTDTQYF.

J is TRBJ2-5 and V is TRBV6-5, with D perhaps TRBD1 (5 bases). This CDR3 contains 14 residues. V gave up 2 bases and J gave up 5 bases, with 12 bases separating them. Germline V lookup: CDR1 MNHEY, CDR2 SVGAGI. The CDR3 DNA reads TGTGCCAGCAGTTACGCAGGGTTTGGGGAGACCCAGTACTTC. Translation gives CASSYAGFGETQYF.

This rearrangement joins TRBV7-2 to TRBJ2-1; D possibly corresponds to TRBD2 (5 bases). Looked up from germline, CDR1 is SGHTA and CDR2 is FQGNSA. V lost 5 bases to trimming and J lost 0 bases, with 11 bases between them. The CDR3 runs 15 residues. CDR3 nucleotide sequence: TGTGCCAGCAGCGGGAGAGCGGCCTCCTACAATGAGCAGTTCTTC. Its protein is CASSGRAASYNEQFF.

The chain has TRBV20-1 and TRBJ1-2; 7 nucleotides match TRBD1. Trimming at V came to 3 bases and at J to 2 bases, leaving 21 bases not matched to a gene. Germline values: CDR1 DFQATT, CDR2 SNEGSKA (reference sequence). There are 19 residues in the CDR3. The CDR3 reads CSASNWVGLDRVKNYGYTF. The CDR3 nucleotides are TGCAGTGCTAGTAATTGGGTCGGGTTAGACAGGGTAAAAAACTATGGCTACACCTTC.

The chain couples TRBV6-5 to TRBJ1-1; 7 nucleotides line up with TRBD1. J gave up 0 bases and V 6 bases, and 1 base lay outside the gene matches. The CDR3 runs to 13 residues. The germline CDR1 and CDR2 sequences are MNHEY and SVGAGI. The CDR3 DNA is TGTGCCAGCAGGGGGACAGTGAACACTGAAGCTTTCTTT. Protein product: CASRGTVNTEAFF.

In DNA form, the CDR3 reads TGTGCCAGCAGCCAGCAAGGTGCGGAGCCCCAGCATTTT. This codes for CASSQQGAEPQHF. The V gene is TRBV4-2, the J gene TRBJ1-5; no definite D call. This CDR3 has 13 amino acids. Trimming removed 3 bases at V and 8 bases at J, with 11 bases between. CDR1 LGHNA and CDR2 YNFKEQ come from the germline V gene.

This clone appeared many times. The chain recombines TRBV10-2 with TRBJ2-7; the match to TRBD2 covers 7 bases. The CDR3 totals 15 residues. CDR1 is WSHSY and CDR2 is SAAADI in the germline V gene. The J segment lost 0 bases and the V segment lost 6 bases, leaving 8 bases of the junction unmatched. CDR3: CASSVSGATSYEQYF. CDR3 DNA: TGCGCCAGCAGCGTCAGCGGGGCCACCTCCTACGAGCAGTACTTC.

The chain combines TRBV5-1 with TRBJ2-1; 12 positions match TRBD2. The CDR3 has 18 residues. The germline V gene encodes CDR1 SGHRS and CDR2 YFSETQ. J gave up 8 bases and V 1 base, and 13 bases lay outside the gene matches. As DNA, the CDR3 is TGCGCCAGCAGCTTGTTGGCTAGCGGGGGGGCCGGGAAGGATGAGCAGTTCTTC. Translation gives CASSLLASGGAGKDEQFF. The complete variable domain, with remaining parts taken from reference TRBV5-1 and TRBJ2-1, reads KAGVTQTPRYLIKTRGQQVTLSCSPISGHRSVSWYQQTPGQGLQFLFEYFSETQRNKGNFPGRFSGRQFSNSRSEMNVSTLELGDSALYLCASSLLASGGAGKDEQFFGPGTRLTVL.

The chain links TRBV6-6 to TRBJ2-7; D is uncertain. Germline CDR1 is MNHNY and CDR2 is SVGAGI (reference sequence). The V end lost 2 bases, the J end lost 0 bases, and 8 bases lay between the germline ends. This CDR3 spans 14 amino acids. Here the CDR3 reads CASSYALSSYEQYF. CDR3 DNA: TGTGCCAGCAGTTACGCCTTGAGCTCCTACGAGCAGTACTTC.